These 24 T cell receptor beta chains share one sample of origin, sequenced in a study of blood T cell repertoires in COVID-19. Generated by immunoSEQ multiplex PCR, the TCRdb table keeps only in-frame clones and is missing some. The sample has approximately 200,000 clones; approximately 90% are singletons. Sequenced sample: PBMCs or T cells enriched from blood (not recorded which). The source is a woman aged 25-40 years who had recovered from COVID-19.

The chain uses TRBV9 and TRBJ2-7, with D uncertain. Germline V gene sequence: CDR1 SGDLS, CDR2 YYNGEE. V lost 0 bases to trimming and J lost 2 bases, with 9 bases between them. CDR3 length equals 14 residues. CDR3 in amino acids: CASSVASHAYEQYF. DNA for the CDR3: TGTGCCAGCAGCGTAGCTTCACACGCCTACGAGCAGTACTTC.

V usage is TRBV7-2 and J usage is TRBJ2-3; 11 positions match TRBD1. CDR3 length: 15 residues. The germline V gene encodes CDR1 SGHTA and CDR2 FQGNSA. V dropped 3 bases and J dropped 3; count of bases not matched to a gene: 2. The CDR3 is CASSLDRGRTDTQYF. In nucleotides, the CDR3 is TGTGCCAGCAGCTTGGACAGGGGGCGAACAGATACGCAGTATTTT.

The chain uses TRBV14 and TRBJ1-1; 8 nucleotides agree with TRBD1. Germline loops: CDR1 SGHDN, CDR2 FVKESK. The CDR3 has 16 residues. The V segment lost 2 bases and the J segment 1 base; nucleotides outside the gene matches: 6. The chain's CDR3 is CASSQYTGGSNTEAFF. CDR3 DNA: TGTGCCAGCAGCCAATACACAGGGGGATCGAACACTGAAGCTTTCTTT.

This chain uses TRBV24-1 with TRBJ2-7; maybe TRBD2 (6 bases). V was clipped by 3 bases and J by 0 bases, with 8 bases between them. CDR1 and CDR2 (germline): KGHDR, SFDVKD. CDR3 size: 14 residues. The CDR3 region has the DNA TGTGCCACCAGTGATGGGGGGAGCTCCTACGAGCAGTACTTC. This encodes CATSDGGSSYEQYF.

As regards this clone: Other DNA sequences in this sample translate to the same CDR3. This rearrangement joins TRBV9 to TRBJ1-5; D unclear. The CDR3 contains 14 residues. Deletions cut 1 base from V and 2 bases from J, with 7 bases between. Germline CDR1 and CDR2: SGDLS and YYNGEE. The CDR3 loop reads CASSVSSGNQPQHF. The CDR3 DNA reads TGTGCCAGCAGCGTATCCTCGGGCAATCAGCCCCAGCATTTT.

The V and J genes are TRBV7-2 and TRBJ2-3; maybe TRBD2 (6 bases). The CDR3 has 16 residues. Germline CDR1 is SGHTA and CDR2 is FQGNSA. The V and J ends lost 5 bases and 5 bases respectively, with 20 bases between them. CDR3 bases: TGTGCCAGCAGCCTTGGGGAGGTTAAGTATATAGATACGCAGTATTTT. Amino acids: CASSLGEVKYIDTQYF.

The chain combines TRBV27 with TRBJ1-2, with D maybe TRBD1 (5 bases). CDR1 and CDR2 from the germline V gene are MNHEY and SMNVEV (reference sequence). V lost 11 bases to trimming and J lost 3 bases, with 10 bases between them. The CDR3 is made up of 11 amino acids. The CDR3: CADRGYYGYTF. CDR3 nucleotide sequence: TGTGCCGACCGGGGGTACTATGGCTACACCTTC.

This clone was picked up one time. The sample carries other DNA sequences with the same CDR3. The chain is built from TRBV3-1 (or the pseudogene TRBV3-2) and TRBJ1-2; D may be TRBD1 (6 bases). Germline V lookup: CDR1 LGHDT, CDR2 YNNKEL (reference sequence). The CDR3 runs to 14 residues. With 0 bases removed from V and 4 bases from J, the gap between germline ends came to 9 bases. Here the CDR3 DNA reads TGTGCCAGCAGCCAAGACCGAGGGGGCTATGGCTACACCTTC. Translated, it gives CASSQDRGGYGYTF.

V is TRBV4-2 and J is TRBJ2-7, with TRBD2 matching over 9 bases. J was trimmed by 2 bases and V by 0 bases; bases with no gene match: 8. Germline CDR1 reads LGHNA; CDR2 reads YNFKEQ. The CDR3 covers 17 residues. This CDR3 reads CASSQDGVAGAAYEQYF. The CDR3 DNA sequence: TGTGCCAGCAGCCAAGATGGGGTAGCGGGAGCCGCCTACGAGCAGTACTTC.

As DNA, the CDR3 is TGTGCCAGTACCGTGGACAGAGCACAGGGCGGGGAGCTGTTTTTT. Translation: CASTVDRAQGGELFF. The chain uses TRBV19 and TRBJ2-2; the D gene is possibly TRBD1 (6 bases). The length of the CDR3 is 15 residues. Germline CDR1 is LNHDA and CDR2 is SQIVND (reference sequence). V lost 7 bases and J 7 bases, leaving 19 bases between the germline ends.

The chain links TRBV5-6 to TRBJ2-2; 13 positions agree with TRBD2. The CDR3 spans 17 residues. Per germline, CDR1 SGHDT and CDR2 YYEEEE. V dropped 4 bases and J dropped 5; count of bases not matched to a gene: 8. The CDR3 DNA is TGTGCCAGCAGCCCAGGACTAGCGGGAGTCCTAACCGGGGAGCTGTTTTTT. Translation gives CASSPGLAGVLTGELFF.

V is TRBV25-1 and J is TRBJ2-1, with TRBD2 matching over 8 bases. The CDR3 covers 18 residues. V dropped 1 base and J dropped 8; count of bases not matched to a gene: 16. CDR1 is MGHDK and CDR2 is SYGVNS in the germline V gene. The CDR3 loop is CASSEWGGGLAGSDEQFF. The CDR3 nucleotides read TGTGCCAGCAGTGAATGGGGGGGAGGACTAGCAGGGTCGGATGAGCAGTTCTTC.

This clone was counted a few times. The chain has TRBV30 and TRBJ2-7; TRBD1 aligns across 9 bases. CDR3 length: 13 residues. With 2 bases clipped from V and 3 bases from J, the junction kept 2 bases outside the gene matches. From germline, CDR1 is GTSNPN and CDR2 SVGIG (reference sequence). CDR3 DNA: TGTGCCTGGAGTCGGACAGGGGTCTACGAGCAGTACTTC. Protein: CAWSRTGVYEQYF. Combining the CDR3 with reference TRBV30 and TRBJ2-7 gives the whole variable domain SQTIHQWPATLVQPVGSPLSLECTVEGTSNPNLYWYRQAAGRGLQLLFYSVGIGQISSEVPQNLSASRPQDRQFILSSKKLLLSDSGFYLCAWSRTGVYEQYFGPGTRLTVT.

The chain uses TRBV7-6 and TRBJ1-2, with D hard to call. Per germline, CDR1 SGHVS and CDR2 FNYEAQ. V gave up 5 bases and J gave up 1 base, with 11 bases separating them. There are 14 residues in the CDR3. CDR3 coding DNA: TGTGCCAGCAGCCCTAGACCGGATAACTATGGCTACACCTTC. It encodes CASSPRPDNYGYTF.

This clone was found a few times. This chain links TRBV6-2 or TRBV6-3 with TRBJ1-5, with TRBD1 identical over 8 bases. The V and J ends lost 6 bases and 1 base, in that order; junction bases with no gene match: 5. The V gene's germline CDR1 is MNHEY and CDR2 SVGEGT. This CDR3 contains 15 residues. The CDR3 region is CASSRRQGSNQPQHF. CDR3 nucleotide sequence: TGTGCCAGCAGCCGAAGACAGGGGAGCAATCAGCCCCAGCATTTT.

This chain connects TRBV5-4 to TRBJ1-1; no clear D. The CDR3 has 15 residues. Trimming pared 3 bases from V and 1 base from J, leaving 13 bases between. From germline, CDR1 is SGHNT and CDR2 YYREEE (reference sequence). CDR3 in DNA: TGTGCCAGCAGCTATATGAAGTACTCGAACACTGAAGCTTTCTTT. Its translation: CASSYMKYSNTEAFF.

V gene TRBV7-2 combines with J gene TRBJ2-5; D unclear. The V gene lost 4 bases and the J gene lost 5 bases, with 11 bases spanning the gap. The CDR3 is 13 amino acids. CDR1 and CDR2 from the germline V gene are SGHTA and FQGNSA. The CDR3 is CASSSMMRETQYF. In nucleotides, the CDR3 is TGTGCCAGCAGCTCCATGATGCGGGAGACCCAGTACTTC.

This rearrangement joins TRBV2 to TRBJ1-6, with no clear D. With 6 bases removed from V and 9 bases from J, the gap between germline ends came to 12 bases. CDR1 is SNHLY, CDR2 FYNNEI, per germline. The CDR3 has 13 residues. The chain's CDR3 is CASSPGPPSPLHF. The CDR3, as DNA: TGTGCCAGCAGCCCAGGCCCCCCTTCACCCCTCCACTTT. Variable domain in full (rest from reference TRBV2 and TRBJ1-6): EPEVTQTPSHQVTQMGQEVILRCVPISNHLYFYWYRQILGQKVEFLVSFYNNEISEKSEIFDDQFSVERPDGSNFTLKIRSTKLEDSAMYFCASSPGPPSPLHFGNGTRLTVT.

In its sample, this clone was seen once. CDR3 protein: CASSLFARVYSNQPQHF. The CDR3 nucleotides read TGTGCCAGCAGTTTATTCGCCAGGGTCTATAGCAATCAGCCCCAGCATTTT. This sequence joins TRBV27 and TRBJ1-5; a possible D gene is TRBD1 (5 bases). The CDR3 has 17 residues. V shed 1 base and J shed 0 bases, with 13 bases lying between them. The germline CDR1 and CDR2 sequences are MNHEY and SMNVEV (reference sequence).

The gene calls are TRBV4-3 and TRBJ2-2; tentative D call: TRBD1 (6 bases). CDR3 length equals 18 residues. The germline V gene has CDR1 LGHNA and CDR2 YSLEER. The ends were cut back, 0 bases at V and 0 bases at J, with 14 bases in the middle. DNA for the CDR3: TGCGCCAGCAGCCAAGAGCCAGGGGTTAATCCGAACACCGGGGAGCTGTTTTTT. It codes for CASSQEPGVNPNTGELFF.

The chain employs TRBV5-1 and TRBJ2-7; 9 positions match TRBD1. This CDR3 contains 16 residues. Trimming cost V 3 bases and J 1 base; bases outside gene matches: 8. Germline lookup yields CDR1 SGHRS and CDR2 YFSETQ. The CDR3 reads CASSSSGTGQSYEQYF. CDR3 sequence (DNA): TGCGCCAGCAGCTCATCCGGGACAGGGCAATCCTACGAGCAGTACTTC.

CDR3 protein: CASSLDRTRGNEQFF. The DNA of the CDR3 is TGTGCCAGCAGCTTAGATCGAACGAGAGGCAATGAGCAGTTCTTC. This chain links TRBV7-7 with TRBJ2-1; D remains ambiguous. CDR3 length: 15 residues. V dropped 1 base and J dropped 6 bases, with 13 bases sitting between them. The germline V gene encodes CDR1 SSHAT and CDR2 FNYEAQ (reference sequence).

The chain has TRBV7-9 and TRBJ1-2, with D perhaps TRBD1 (5 bases). This CDR3 is built from 12 residues. The germline gives CDR1 SEHNR, CDR2 FQNEAQ (reference sequence). V was clipped by 4 bases and J by 8 bases, with 11 bases between them. The CDR3 is CASSSSGGGYTF. Written as DNA, the CDR3 is TGTGCCAGCAGCTCCTCGGGGGGAGGCTACACCTTC.

This clone was counted a single time. The J gene is TRBJ2-2, the V gene TRBV27, with 7 bases that match TRBD1. Germline CDR1 reads MNHEY; CDR2 reads SMNVEV (reference sequence). V lost 5 bases to trimming and J lost 2 bases; unmatched junction nucleotides: 5. The CDR3 runs to 15 residues. The CDR3 sequence is CASSKTGLNTGELFF. CDR3 sequence (DNA): TGTGCCAGCAGTAAGACAGGGCTTAACACCGGGGAGCTGTTTTTT.